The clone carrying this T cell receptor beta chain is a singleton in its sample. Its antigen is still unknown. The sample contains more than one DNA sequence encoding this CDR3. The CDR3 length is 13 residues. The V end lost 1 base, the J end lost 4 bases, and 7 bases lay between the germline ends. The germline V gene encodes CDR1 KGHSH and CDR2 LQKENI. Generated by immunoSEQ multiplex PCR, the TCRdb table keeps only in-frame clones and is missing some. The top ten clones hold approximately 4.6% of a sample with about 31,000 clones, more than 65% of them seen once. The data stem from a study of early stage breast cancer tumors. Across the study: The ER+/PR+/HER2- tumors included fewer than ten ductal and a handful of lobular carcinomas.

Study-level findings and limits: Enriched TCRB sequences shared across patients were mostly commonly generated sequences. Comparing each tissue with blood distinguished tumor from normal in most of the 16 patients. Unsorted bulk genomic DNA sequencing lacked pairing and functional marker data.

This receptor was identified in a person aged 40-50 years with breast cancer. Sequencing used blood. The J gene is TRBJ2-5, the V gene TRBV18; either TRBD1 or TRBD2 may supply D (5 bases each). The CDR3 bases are TGTGCCAGCTCACCACTAGGGACAGAGACCCAGTACTTC. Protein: CASSPLGTETQYF.